This paragraph reports one T cell receptor (beta chain). Its antigen is not identified. The same CDR3 is also encoded by other DNA sequences in this sample. These data are taken from a study of cytomegalovirus exposure and HLA in healthy donors. Study background: An earlier analysis found around 120 million unique TCR beta sequences from approximately 190 million T cells.

CDR1 MGHDK and CDR2 SYGVNS come from the germline V gene. The CDR3 is made up of 16 amino acids. Between the trimmed V and J ends, which lost 3 bases and 8 bases, there was a span of 22 bases. Findings and caveats of the study: A missense DCLRE1C variant was associated with V- and J-gene trimming of TCR beta chains in a later analysis, and an independent cohort replicated the association. HLA alleles showed associations with some 17,000 TCR beta sequences in a later analysis, at a 0.05 false discovery rate.

The PCR used 60 Vbeta and 13 Jbeta primers. Original handling: Around 10 million shared chains were among 65 million to 85 million unique TCR beta chains counted in a later analysis. TCRdb's copy holds only in-frame clones and misses some; the assay was immunoSEQ multiplex PCR. The D gene and trimming were derived from the DNA, and the V and J assignments and clone size from that table. The sample contains roughly 170,000 clones, roughly 80% of which appear only once. The gene calls are TRBV25-1 and TRBJ2-5; TRBD1 might be the D (6 bases). The specimen sequenced was PBMCs. This sequence was found in a young man in good health and CMV-seropositive. The CDR3 sequence: CASSDPQDSPKGTQYF. The CDR3 coding sequence is TGTGCCAGCAGTGACCCCCAGGACAGTCCCAAGGGAACCCAGTACTTC.